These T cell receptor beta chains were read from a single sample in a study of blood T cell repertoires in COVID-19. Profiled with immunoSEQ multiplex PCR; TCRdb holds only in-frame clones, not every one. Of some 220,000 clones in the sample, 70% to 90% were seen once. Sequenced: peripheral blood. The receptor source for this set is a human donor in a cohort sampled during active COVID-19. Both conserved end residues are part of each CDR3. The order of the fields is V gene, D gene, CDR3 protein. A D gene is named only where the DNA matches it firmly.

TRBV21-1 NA CASSKSRQGLSYNSPLHF
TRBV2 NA CASSGGVNYGYTF
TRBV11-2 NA CATIEMNTEAFF
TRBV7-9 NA CASSSTYEQYF
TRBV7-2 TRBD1 CASTQAGTGDYEQYF
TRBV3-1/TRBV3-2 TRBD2 CASSQDISGTEQFF
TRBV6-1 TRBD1 CASSEFGTGVVEQYF
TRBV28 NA CASSLPGLTGNEQFF
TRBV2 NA CASSEIRQELSGNTIYF
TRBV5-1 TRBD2 CASSLDLAGSTDTQYF
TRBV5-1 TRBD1 CASSWDRGPGDTEAFF
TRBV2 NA CASNAGVVSNQPQHF
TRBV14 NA CASSQDSISYEQYF
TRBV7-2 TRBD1 CASSLEGTGFYGYTF
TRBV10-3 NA CAISEQGDGYTF
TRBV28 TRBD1 CASRPTGGPYTGELFF
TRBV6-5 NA CASSRYNEQFF
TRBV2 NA CATRESGTEAFF
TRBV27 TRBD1 CASSFTTTGYTEAFF
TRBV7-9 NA CASSRVEAKNIQYF
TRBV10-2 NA CASSSTGYEQYF
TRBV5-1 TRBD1 CASSPGTGNTEAFF
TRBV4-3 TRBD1 CASSQALTGGMSEKLFF
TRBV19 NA CASKGQGNRPEQKLFF
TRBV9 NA CASGPGWTDTQYF
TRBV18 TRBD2 CASSPRSGNGEQYF